These 10 T cell receptor beta chains were all obtained from the same sample, sequenced in a study of blood T cells in healthy people across ages. Using a J-beta primer mix together with a sample-barcoded 5' primer, a second PCR was run for 7 to 11 cycles. One entry per CDR3 protein results from TCRdb running MiXCR on the 5' RACE reads. The table records about 800,000 distinct CDR3 sequences, more than 35% of them present only once. Sequenced: blood. The receptors shown here come from a man older than 75 in good health.

The chain combines TRBV20-1 with TRBJ1-1; D is perhaps TRBD1 (6 bases). V lost 6 bases, J lost 5 bases, and 16 bases lay in between. The CDR3 contains 13 residues. In germline, CDR1 is DFQATT, CDR2 SNEGSKA (reference sequence). CDR3 residues: CSARTAGWTEAFF. The CDR3 coding sequence is TGCAGTGCAAGGACAGCAGGGTGGACTGAAGCTTTCTTT.

This clonotype was detected a few times. The chain has TRBV21-1 and TRBJ2-7; the table's D call, TRBD1, has no DNA check behind it. TRBV21-1 corresponds to a pseudogene. The CDR3 has 17 amino acids. The DNA of the CDR3 is TGTGCCAGCAGAGATAAGGGGCCGAAAATGAAGCTCTACGAGCAGTACTTC. It yields the protein CASRDKGPKMKLYEQYF.

The V gene is TRBV10-3, the J gene TRBJ2-5; D gene uncertain. The V gene lost 6 bases and the J gene lost 2 bases, with 13 bases spanning the gap. The CDR3 is made up of 14 amino acids. Germline values: CDR1 ENHRY, CDR2 SYGVKD. In DNA, the CDR3 is TGTGCCATCAGGGGAATAGGTGGGCAAGAGACCCAGTACTTC. Translated, it gives CAIRGIGGQETQYF.

This clonotype turned up a few times. A single base separates this from a much larger clone, so it may be a read error. This sequence joins TRBV28 and TRBJ2-2; TRBD2 is a possible D gene (6 bases). Deletions cut 3 bases from V and 8 bases from J, with 16 bases between. The CDR3 spans 15 residues. Germline values: CDR1 MDHEN, CDR2 SYDVKM. The CDR3 sequence is CASSFAVEGLGELFF. In DNA form, the CDR3 reads TGTGCCAGCAGTTTCGCCGTGGAGGGCTTAGGGGAGCTGTTTTTT.

V gene TRBV7-7 combines with J gene TRBJ2-7, with no clear D. CDR3 length equals 13 residues. V gave up 2 bases and J gave up 6 bases, with 11 bases separating them. Germline CDR1 is SSHAT and CDR2 is FNYEAQ (reference sequence). The CDR3 loop is CASSLSPDSEQYF. CDR3 bases: TGTGCCAGCAGCTTAAGCCCAGACTCCGAGCAGTACTTC.

In this sample, this clonotype turned up a few times. The chain couples TRBV20-1 to TRBJ1-2, with TRBD1 matching 8 bases. Germline assignment: CDR1 DFQATT and CDR2 SNEGSKA (reference sequence). With V trimmed by 7 bases and J by 2 bases, 0 bases remained unmatched. CDR3 length: 11 amino acids. The CDR3 loop is CSGQGNYGYTF. CDR3 bases: TGCAGTGGACAGGGGAACTATGGCTACACCTTC.

The rearrangement uses TRBV6-2 or TRBV6-3 and TRBJ2-7; 7 bases align to TRBD1. With V trimmed by 5 bases and J by 12 bases, 10 bases remained unmatched. The CDR3 totals 12 residues. Germline V lookup: CDR1 MNHEY, CDR2 SVGEGT. CDR3 amino acids: CASSQRDSGPYF. The DNA of the CDR3 is TGTGCCAGCAGTCAAAGGGACAGTGGTCCGTACTTC.

The chain has TRBV7-2 and TRBJ2-3, with D unresolved. Trimming cost V 1 base and J 2 bases, with 10 bases left between them. Germline lookup yields CDR1 SGHTA and CDR2 FQGNSA. The CDR3 is made up of 15 amino acids. The CDR3 is CASSLGRIDTDTQYF. As DNA, the CDR3 is TGTGCCAGCAGCTTAGGCCGGATCGACACAGATACGCAGTATTTT.

The rearrangement joins TRBV12-3 or TRBV12-4 to TRBJ1-1, with 9 bases lining up with TRBD1. The CDR3 sequence is 16 residues long. V shed 5 bases and J 4 bases; nucleotides not matched to a gene: 11. In DNA form, the CDR3 reads TGTGCCAGCAGTGGTCCCGGAGACAGGGGGGGCACTGAAGCTTTCTTT. This sequence encodes CASSGPGDRGGTEAFF.

The chain combines TRBV20-1 with TRBJ2-4, with TRBD2 identical over 12 bases. The V gene end was trimmed by 6 bases and the J gene end by 6 bases; junction bases not matched to a gene: 9. Germline V gene sequence: CDR1 DFQATT, CDR2 SNEGSKA (reference sequence). This CDR3 comprises 15 residues. CDR3 sequence reads: CSAQTSGSFGNIQYF. In nucleotides, the CDR3 is TGCAGTGCCCAGACTAGCGGGAGCTTTGGAAACATTCAGTACTTC.